This T cell receptor (beta chain) was sequenced during a study of cytomegalovirus exposure and HLA in healthy donors. Study findings and constraints: Within the data, a cluster of highly shared sequence variants was likely a sequencing artifact.

Notes on this clone: As yet, its antigen is unknown.

Germline V gives CDR1 GTSNPN, CDR2 SVGIG (reference sequence). Trimming stripped 0 bases from V and 7 bases from J, with 14 bases between. This CDR3 is built from 14 residues. 60 Vbeta and 13 Jbeta primers were used in PCR. In the original analysis: Per a later analysis, the number of unique TCR beta chains was some 80 million, of which 8.5 million to 11 million were shared. Only in-frame clones appear in the TCRdb table, and some are missing; sequencing was by immunoSEQ multiplex PCR. That table is the source of V, J and clone size, and D and trimming were worked out from the DNA. The profile covers 130,000 or so clones, with 50% to 75% appearing a single time and under 9.5% taken by the ten largest.

The J gene is TRBJ2-3, the V gene TRBV30; D might be TRBD2 (5 bases). The origin of this receptor is a woman aged 40 to 50 in good health and CMV-seropositive. Sequenced: PBMCs. This CDR3 is CAWSVGGLDYTQYF. The CDR3 DNA sequence: TGTGCCTGGAGTGTAGGTGGACTTGACTATACGCAGTATTTT. The whole variable domain, filled in from reference TRBV30 and TRBJ2-3, reads SQTIHQWPATLVQPVGSPLSLECTVEGTSNPNLYWYRQAAGRGLQLLFYSVGIGQISSEVPQNLSASRPQDRQFILSSKKLLLSDSGFYLCAWSVGGLDYTQYFGPGTRLTVL.